One sample yielded the 19 T cell receptor beta chains listed below, sequenced in a study of cytomegalovirus exposure and HLA in healthy donors. The primer mix had 60 Vbeta and 13 Jbeta primers. Assay used: immunoSEQ multiplex PCR; TCRdb lists only in-frame clones, some missing. The sample lists about 210,000 clones, around 84% occurring once. Sample: PBMCs. All receptors come from a girl aged 2-10 years in good health and CMV-seronegative.

On this clone itself: At one end the junction does not follow the germline gene, possibly because of a read error. V and J are TRBV10-2 and TRBJ2-1; D may be TRBD2 (6 bases). Germline loops: CDR1 WSHSY, CDR2 SAAADI. The CDR3 has 17 residues. DNA of the CDR3: TGCGCCAGCAGACCCGCGAAAGGAGCGGGCTCCCACAATGAGCAGTTCTTC. Translating it yields CASRPAKGAGSHNEQFF.

The J gene is TRBJ2-7, the V gene TRBV9; a possible D gene is TRBD1 (6 bases). Trimming shortened V by 0 bases and J by 0 bases, and 10 bases separated the two germline ends. The length of the CDR3 is 15 residues. The germline CDR1 and CDR2 sequences are SGDLS and YYNGEE. The CDR3 DNA reads as TGTGCCAGCAGCGTAGAACAGGGCCCCTCCTACGAGCAGTACTTC. It codes for CASSVEQGPSYEQYF.

This sequence joins TRBV5-4 and TRBJ2-5; TRBD1 is a possible D gene (5 bases). V lost 3 bases and J lost 5, with 17 bases in between. Germline V gene sequence: CDR1 SGHNT, CDR2 YYREEE (reference sequence). CDR3 size: 15 residues. CDR3 nucleotide sequence: TGTGCCAGCAGCTCGGGCAGGGAATTCAGCGAGACCCAGTACTTC. Its protein product is CASSSGREFSETQYF.

The V call is TRBV5-8, the J call TRBJ1-1; D gene ambiguous. Germline lookup yields CDR1 SGHTS and CDR2 YDEGEE. The CDR3 has 13 amino acids. V shed 4 bases and J shed 5 bases, with 12 bases lying between them. The CDR3 protein is CASSRKPFTEAFF. The DNA of the CDR3 is TGTGCCAGCAGCCGAAAGCCATTTACTGAAGCTTTCTTT.

The gene calls are TRBV5-1 and TRBJ2-1; D possibly corresponds to TRBD1 (5 bases). Trimming shortened V by 4 bases and J by 0 bases, and 11 bases separated the two germline ends. The CDR3 consists of 15 residues. The germline gives CDR1 SGHRS, CDR2 YFSETQ. In nucleotides, the CDR3 is TGCGCCAGCAGCGAGACAGCAGGCTCCTACAATGAGCAGTTCTTC. This codes for CASSETAGSYNEQFF. The whole variable domain, remainder taken from reference TRBV5-1 and TRBJ2-1, is KAGVTQTPRYLIKTRGQQVTLSCSPISGHRSVSWYQQTPGQGLQFLFEYFSETQRNKGNFPGRFSGRQFSNSRSEMNVSTLELGDSALYLCASSETAGSYNEQFFGPGTRLTVL.

The chain joins TRBV2 to TRBJ1-2; D ambiguous. CDR1 is SNHLY, CDR2 FYNNEI, per germline. The ends were cut back, 7 bases at V and 2 bases at J, with 17 bases in the middle. The CDR3 extends over 15 amino acids. DNA of the CDR3: TGTGCCAGCAAGGGAGGCACGGTCACGAACTATGGCTACACCTTC. This encodes CASKGGTVTNYGYTF.

The chain is built from TRBV19 and TRBJ1-1, with a weak D call TRBD1 (5 bases). The V gene lost 7 bases and the J gene lost 2 bases, with 20 bases spanning the gap. Germline loops: CDR1 LNHDA, CDR2 SQIVND (reference sequence). This CDR3 is 16 amino acids long. The chain's CDR3 is CASTSPAGGKNTEAFF. The CDR3 DNA sequence: TGTGCCAGTACATCACCAGCGGGGGGGAAAAACACTGAAGCTTTCTTT.

The gene calls are TRBV6-6 and TRBJ1-3, with TRBD1 matching over 9 bases. The J segment lost 0 bases and the V segment lost 7 bases, leaving 7 bases of the junction unmatched. The CDR3 extends over 16 amino acids. The germline CDR1 and CDR2 sequences are MNHNY and SVGAGI (reference sequence). CDR3 protein: CASTITTGGSGNTIYF. The CDR3 coding sequence is TGTGCCAGCACCATCACGACAGGGGGCTCTGGAAACACCATATATTTT.

A single count supports this clone. The chain has TRBV7-9 and TRBJ2-1; a weak D match, TRBD2 (6 bases). Between the trimmed V and J ends, which lost 5 bases and 8 bases, there was a span of 25 bases. From germline, CDR1 is SEHNR and CDR2 FQNEAQ (reference sequence). This CDR3 region has 17 residues. The CDR3 spells CASSRRDRRGLGDEQFF. The DNA of the CDR3 is TGTGCCAGCAGCCGGCGGGACCGAAGGGGATTAGGTGATGAGCAGTTCTTC.

The rearrangement uses TRBV9 and TRBJ2-1, with 8 bases lining up with TRBD2. V trimming: 0 bases; J trimming: 4 bases; junction bases outside the gene matches: 3. Germline V lookup: CDR1 SGDLS, CDR2 YYNGEE. CDR3 length: 15 residues. CDR3 in amino acids: CASSVAGTSYNEQFF. The CDR3 nucleotides read TGTGCCAGCAGCGTAGCGGGGACTAGTTACAATGAGCAGTTCTTC. Complete variable domain (other parts from reference TRBV9 and TRBJ2-1): DSGVTQTPKHLITATGQRVTLRCSPRSGDLSVYWYQQSLDQGLQFLIQYYNGEERAKGNILERFSAQQFPDLHSELNLSSLELGDSALYFCASSVAGTSYNEQFFGPGTRLTVL.

This clone appeared a few times. The chain joins TRBV19 to TRBJ2-3, with D perhaps matching TRBD2 (5 bases). Germline assignment: CDR1 LNHDA and CDR2 SQIVND (reference sequence). The CDR3 totals 14 residues. Trimming took 7 bases from V and 7 from J, leaving 18 bases between them. The CDR3 DNA is TGTGCCAGTAAAAACGGGCGGTCTAGCAATACGCAGTATTTT. It specifies CASKNGRSSNTQYF. Full variable domain (missing parts from reference TRBV19 and TRBJ2-3): DGGITQSPKYLFRKEGQNVTLSCEQNLNHDAMYWYRQDPGQGLRLIYYSQIVNDFQKGDIAEGYSVSREKKESFPLTVTSAQKNPTAFYLCASKNGRSSNTQYFGPGTRLTVL.

The chain joins TRBV6-5 to TRBJ2-7; 7 bases fit TRBD2. CDR3 length: 14 amino acids. From germline, CDR1 is MNHEY and CDR2 SVGAGI. V lost 2 bases, J lost 5 bases, and 6 bases stayed unmatched. The DNA for the CDR3 is TGTGCCAGCAGTTACCGCGGGAGCAGGGACGAGCAGTACTTC. Translation gives CASSYRGSRDEQYF.

The J gene is TRBJ2-4, the V gene TRBV27, with 11 bases identical to TRBD2. Germline loops: CDR1 MNHEY, CDR2 SMNVEV (reference sequence). J was trimmed by 2 bases and V by 2 bases; bases with no gene match: 2. The CDR3 is 16 amino acids. The CDR3 DNA reads as TGTGCCAGCAGTTTAACTAGCGGGAGTTCCAAAAACATTCAGTACTTC. It translates to CASSLTSGSSKNIQYF.

The chain has TRBV23-1 and TRBJ1-5; 8 bases map to TRBD1. TRBV23-1 is known as an ORF, though its function is uncertain. The CDR3 spans 12 residues. V lost 8 bases, J lost 4 bases, and 1 base stayed unmatched. The CDR3 nucleotides are TGCGCCAGCCGACAGGGGAATCAGCCCCAGCATTTT. It codes for CASRQGNQPQHF.

The chain combines TRBV6-1 with TRBJ2-5; possible D gene TRBD1, 6 bases. This CDR3 has 11 residues. CDR1 MNHNS and CDR2 SASEGT come from the germline V gene. V dropped 7 bases and J dropped 6 bases, with 9 bases sitting between them. As DNA, the CDR3 is TGTGCCAGCAACAGGGATCAGACCCAGTACTTC. This encodes CASNRDQTQYF.

V gene TRBV4-1 combines with J gene TRBJ2-5, with D perhaps matching TRBD2 (6 bases). Trimming took 0 bases from V and 0 from J, leaving 8 bases between them. This CDR3 has 15 amino acids. Germline values: CDR1 MGHRA, CDR2 YSYEKL. The chain's CDR3 is CASSQDGGYQETQYF. DNA for the CDR3: TGCGCCAGCAGCCAAGATGGGGGGTACCAAGAGACCCAGTACTTC.

The CDR3 loop is CASTSVSTDTQYF. CDR3 sequence (DNA): TGTGCCAGCACCAGTGTTTCCACAGATACGCAGTATTTT. The genes are TRBV6-6 and TRBJ2-3; no definite D call. The V and J ends lost 7 bases and 2 bases respectively, with 10 bases between them. The CDR3 loop spans 13 amino acids. The germline V gene encodes CDR1 MNHNY and CDR2 SVGAGI (reference sequence).

The chain links TRBV7-9 to TRBJ1-1; TRBD1 matches 11 bases. The CDR3 length is 15 residues. Germline trimming cut 5 bases from V and 5 bases from J; bases unmatched to any gene: 7. Germline CDR1 is SEHNR and CDR2 is FQNEAQ (reference sequence). The CDR3 region has the DNA TGTGCCAGCAGCAACCGGGACAGGGGGGGAACTGAAGCTTTCTTT. The encoded protein is CASSNRDRGGTEAFF.

Only a few counts were recorded for this clone. The CDR3 here is CASRTGAGQETQYF. The CDR3, as DNA: TGCGCCAGTCGGACAGGGGCGGGACAAGAGACCCAGTACTTC. The V call is TRBV5-1, the J call TRBJ2-5, with TRBD1 matching over 9 bases. Germline-derived CDR1 and CDR2 are SGHRS and YFSETQ. CDR3 length: 14 residues. V shed 8 bases and J 2 bases; nucleotides not matched to a gene: 7. Full variable domain (outside the CDR3, taken from reference TRBV5-1 and TRBJ2-5): KAGVTQTPRYLIKTRGQQVTLSCSPISGHRSVSWYQQTPGQGLQFLFEYFSETQRNKGNFPGRFSGRQFSNSRSEMNVSTLELGDSALYLCASRTGAGQETQYFGPGTRLLVL.